This record looks at one T cell receptor (beta chain) sequence and its context. CDR1 SGHAT and CDR2 FQNNGV come from the germline V gene. With 4 bases clipped from V and 1 base from J, the junction kept 15 bases outside the gene matches. This CDR3 region has 18 residues. These data are taken from a study of blood T cell repertoires in COVID-19. Original processing notes: Estimation of nucleated cell counts relied on the amplification of reference gene primers. Some clones are missing from TCRdb's copy, which holds only in-frame ones; the method was immunoSEQ multiplex PCR. For V, J and clone size, that table is used; D and trimming come from the DNA. The table lists under 70,000 clones, 80% of them singletons, with around 10% in the top ten.

The TCR was taken from a human donor in a cohort sampled during active COVID-19. Sequenced sample: peripheral blood. The gene calls are TRBV11-2 and TRBJ1-1, with TRBD1 matching 7 bases. Here the CDR3 reads CASSSGRDSGYGNTEAFF. The CDR3 nucleotides are TGTGCCAGCAGCTCGGGCCGGGACAGTGGATATGGGAACACTGAAGCTTTCTTT.